One sample yielded the 24 T cell receptor beta chains listed below, sequenced in a study of shared clonotypes between healthy human individuals. Profiled with immunoSEQ multiplex PCR; TCRdb holds only in-frame clones, not every one. The sample includes some 2 million clones, about 95% of them seen just once. Naive-designated CD8 cells lacked CD45RO, were positively enriched for CCR7, and omitted terminally differentiated effector memory CD45RA+ cells. Sequencing input: naive CD8+ T cells sorted from blood. The receptor set was obtained from a man between 18 and 35 years old in good health.

V is TRBV7-2 and J is TRBJ2-3, with D unclear. The CDR3 extends over 12 amino acids. CDR1 and CDR2 from the germline V gene are SGHTA and FQGNSA. Trimming removed 1 base at V and 9 bases at J, with 8 bases between. The CDR3 DNA reads as TGTGCCAGCAGCTTAGGGCTAGGAACGCAGTATTTT. It translates to CASSLGLGTQYF.

As for this clone: The identical CDR3 is also encoded by other nucleotide sequences in the sample. The V call is TRBV6-1, the J call TRBJ2-7; TRBD2 might be the D (6 bases). The CDR3 has 14 amino acids. Trimming took off 8 bases at V and 1 base at J, with 15 bases between the two ends. Germline lookup yields CDR1 MNHNS and CDR2 SASEGT. The CDR3 DNA sequence: TGTGCCAGCTCGCCCCGGGGGACGTCCTACGAGCAGTACTTC. Amino acids: CASSPRGTSYEQYF.

The rearrangement joins TRBV4-1 to TRBJ2-1; 7 nucleotides align to TRBD2. V was pared by 4 bases and J by 0 bases, with 6 bases of the junction left unmatched. The CDR3 has 16 residues. CDR1 is MGHRA and CDR2 is YSYEKL in the germline V gene. The CDR3 bases are TGCGCCAGCAGCCTAACTAGCGCTAGCTCCTACAATGAGCAGTTCTTC. Its protein product is CASSLTSASSYNEQFF.

This chain links TRBV7-2 with TRBJ1-1, with 8 bases that match TRBD1. This CDR3 contains 14 residues. Trimming at V came to 5 bases and at J to 1 base, leaving 3 bases not matched to a gene. The germline V gene has CDR1 SGHTA and CDR2 FQGNSA. The CDR3 DNA is TGTGCCAGCAGCCAGGACAGGGAGAACACTGAAGCTTTCTTT. Translating it yields CASSQDRENTEAFF.

V gene TRBV5-1 combines with J gene TRBJ2-2; 7 positions agree with TRBD2. Unmatched junction bases numbered 16, after V lost 9 bases and J lost 2 bases. In germline, CDR1 is SGHRS, CDR2 YFSETQ. This CDR3 has 17 residues. The CDR3 region is CATPFGETSANTGELFF. Here the CDR3 DNA reads TGCGCCACCCCTTTCGGGGAAACTAGCGCTAACACCGGGGAGCTGTTTTTT. The full variable domain, with the rest looked up from reference TRBV5-1 and TRBJ2-2, is KAGVTQTPRYLIKTRGQQVTLSCSPISGHRSVSWYQQTPGQGLQFLFEYFSETQRNKGNFPGRFSGRQFSNSRSEMNVSTLELGDSALYLCATPFGETSANTGELFFGEGSRLTVL.

This clone was seen only once. The chain couples TRBV7-2 to TRBJ2-3; 11 positions agree with TRBD1. The CDR3 extends over 15 amino acids. Looked up from germline, CDR1 is SGHTA and CDR2 is FQGNSA. V gave up 5 bases and J gave up 4 bases; unmatched junction bases: 5. The CDR3, as DNA: TGTGCCAGCAGCCCCGGGACAGGGGGGCCAGATACGCAGTATTTT. Its protein product is CASSPGTGGPDTQYF.

CDR3 DNA sequence: TGTGCCAGCAGTCCAAGAGGACTAGCGGGGATTACCTACGAGCAGTACTTC. It is translated as CASSPRGLAGITYEQYF. The chain joins TRBV27 to TRBJ2-7, with 12 bases lining up with TRBD2. The germline V gene has CDR1 MNHEY and CDR2 SMNVEV (reference sequence). V lost 5 bases to trimming and J lost 2 bases; unmatched junction nucleotides: 10. This CDR3 has 17 residues.

Remarks on this clone: At one end, the junction sequence differs from germline, possibly due to a read error. The rearrangement links TRBV4-1 to TRBJ2-5; D is unclear. This CDR3 has 14 amino acids. Germline CDR1 reads MGHRA; CDR2 reads YSYEKL. CDR3 protein: CASSQDEAGEAQYF. The CDR3 DNA is TGCGCCAGCAGCCAAGATGAAGCCGGAGAGGCCCAGTACTTC.

The V call is TRBV6-5, the J call TRBJ1-1; D might be TRBD1 (5 bases). Germline CDR1 is MNHEY and CDR2 is SVGAGI. V lost 3 bases to trimming and J lost 3 bases, with 11 bases between them. The CDR3 spans 14 residues. The DNA for the CDR3 is TGTGCCAGCAGTTATAGGGGAGTATACACTGAAGCTTTCTTT. It is translated as CASSYRGVYTEAFF.

The chain recombines TRBV5-8 with TRBJ2-7; 12 bases align to TRBD1. The ends lost 0 bases at V and 5 bases at J; junction bases unmatched: 3. Per germline, CDR1 SGHTS and CDR2 YDEGEE. CDR3 length equals 15 residues. CDR3 protein: CASSLVGTGGDEQYF. The CDR3 coding sequence is TGTGCCAGCAGCTTGGTCGGGACAGGGGGCGACGAGCAGTACTTC.

Comment on this clone: Other DNA sequences in the sample encode the same CDR3. V is TRBV28 and J is TRBJ1-1; D remains unclear. Germline CDR1 and CDR2: MDHEN and SYDVKM. The V end was cut by 5 bases, the J end by 1 base, with 11 bases between. This CDR3 region has 14 residues. CDR3 loop: CASSPGGENTEAFF. The CDR3, as DNA: TGTGCCAGCAGTCCCGGCGGAGAGAACACTGAAGCTTTCTTT.

For this clone: Relative to the germline gene, one junction end is altered; a read error may explain this. The chain carries TRBV4-1 and TRBJ2-3; TRBD2 matches 9 bases. In germline, CDR1 is MGHRA, CDR2 YSYEKL. CDR3 size: 15 residues. CDR3 amino acids: CASSQIGTSPDMQYF. The CDR3 DNA sequence: TGCGCCAGCAGCCAAATAGGGACTAGCCCAGATATGCAGTATTTT.

This sequence joins TRBV7-2 and TRBJ2-7, with D tentatively TRBD1 or TRBD2 (5 bases each). The CDR3 loop spans 16 amino acids. Between the trimmed V and J ends, which lost 8 bases and 2 bases, there was a span of 22 bases. CDR1 is SGHTA and CDR2 is FQGNSA in the germline V gene. CDR3 sequence: CASREGVGDTAYEQYF. CDR3 in DNA: TGTGCCAGCCGGGAAGGGGTAGGGGATACGGCCTACGAGCAGTACTTC.

This chain links TRBV4-2 with TRBJ2-3; possible D gene TRBD2, 6 bases. Looked up from germline, CDR1 is LGHNA and CDR2 is YNFKEQ. This CDR3 region has 17 residues. V lost 3 bases and J lost 2, with 18 bases in between. CDR3 coding DNA: TGTGCCAGCAGCCAGGGGGGTGAGGGGTACCCCACAGATACGCAGTATTTT. This codes for CASSQGGEGYPTDTQYF.

This chain connects TRBV5-1 to TRBJ1-1, with D possibly TRBD1 on 5 matching bases. V lost 4 bases, J lost 3 bases, and 13 bases lay in between. In germline, CDR1 is SGHRS, CDR2 YFSETQ. This CDR3 comprises 14 residues. CDR3 in DNA: TGCGCCAGCAGCCTTACGGACACTTACACTGAAGCTTTCTTT. Translation gives CASSLTDTYTEAFF.

For this clone: This likely comes from a read error, as the CDR3 has no conserved phenylalanine or tryptophan at its end. The DNA is omitted, as the CDR3 cannot be located on it reliably, and the CDR3 follows TCRdb's listing. The chain links TRBV27 to TRBJ2-3; the tabulated D call, TRBD2, remains unverified against the DNA. Germline loops: CDR1 MNHEY, CDR2 SMNVEV (reference sequence). The CDR3 is made up of 13 amino acids, end residues included. The CDR3 spells CASSLSSGGPWVL.

A note on this clone: Other DNA sequences from this sample encode an identical CDR3 as well. The rearrangement joins TRBV7-9 to TRBJ2-7, with unresolved D. This CDR3 spans 12 amino acids. The germline V and J ends were trimmed by 1 base and 6 bases, with 7 bases remaining between them. Germline V gene lookup returns CDR1 SEHNR and CDR2 FQNEAQ (reference sequence). The CDR3 bases are TGTGCCAGCAGCTTAGATAACCGCGAGCAGTACTTC. Residues: CASSLDNREQYF.

As regards this clone: Distinct nucleotide sequences in the sample also encode this CDR3. The chain is built from TRBV14 and TRBJ2-7; tentative D call: TRBD1 (6 bases). CDR3 size: 13 residues. Trimming cost V 3 bases and J 4 bases, with 10 bases left between them. The germline gives CDR1 SGHDN, CDR2 FVKESK. The CDR3: CASSQYRAYEQYF. CDR3 DNA: TGTGCCAGCAGCCAGTACAGGGCATACGAGCAGTACTTC.

The chain is built from TRBV29-1 and TRBJ2-3; D is undetermined. The CDR3 totals 12 residues. CDR1 is SQVTM, CDR2 ANQGSEA, per germline. Trimming removed 6 bases at V and 6 bases at J, with 13 bases between. The CDR3: CSVPVGVDTQYF. Written as DNA, the CDR3 is TGCAGCGTGCCAGTGGGTGTGGATACGCAGTATTTT.

Of note for this clone: This sample also contains other DNA sequences that code for the same CDR3. The chain carries TRBV4-3 and TRBJ2-7, with D uncertain. Trimming pared 0 bases from V and 2 bases from J, leaving 8 bases between. The CDR3 sequence is 14 residues long. Germline V gives CDR1 LGHNA, CDR2 YSLEER. The CDR3 here is CASSQESVTYEQYF. The DNA for the CDR3 is TGCGCCAGCAGCCAAGAGTCGGTTACCTACGAGCAGTACTTC.

CDR3 sequence reads: CASSELQRGEDYSTDTQYF. Written as DNA, the CDR3 is TGTGCCAGCAGTGAACTCCAGCGGGGGGAGGACTATAGCACAGATACGCAGTATTTT. J is TRBJ2-3 and V is TRBV2; 9 bases are a match to TRBD2. This CDR3 is built from 19 residues. V dropped 2 bases and J dropped 0; count of bases not matched to a gene: 12. Germline V gives CDR1 SNHLY, CDR2 FYNNEI.

The chain employs TRBV4-1 and TRBJ1-1, with no clear D. Trimming stripped 4 bases from V and 6 bases from J, with 9 bases between. The CDR3 totals 12 residues. The germline CDR1 and CDR2 sequences are MGHRA and YSYEKL. CDR3 nucleotides: TGCGCCAGCAGCCTGACTGGGGCTGAAGCTTTCTTT. This gives the protein CASSLTGAEAFF.

The rearrangement uses TRBV29-1 and TRBJ2-1; unclear D gene. Germline V gives CDR1 SQVTM, CDR2 ANQGSEA. With 2 bases removed from V and 4 bases from J, the gap between germline ends came to 6 bases. This CDR3 has 12 residues. The CDR3 region is CSVEPVYNEQFF. CDR3 coding DNA: TGCAGCGTTGAACCTGTTTACAATGAGCAGTTCTTC.

J is TRBJ1-5 and V is TRBV7-9; D uncertain. CDR1 is SEHNR, CDR2 FQNEAQ, per germline (reference sequence). With 8 bases removed from V and 5 bases from J, the gap between germline ends came to 13 bases. The CDR3 has 13 amino acids. The CDR3 sequence: CASSGWEDQPQHF. As DNA, the CDR3 is TGTGCCAGCTCCGGGTGGGAGGATCAGCCCCAGCATTTT.